Shown below are 13 T cell receptor beta chains from a single sample sequenced in a study of T cells after yellow fever vaccination. TCRdb ran MiXCR on the 5' RACE reads and lists one entry per CDR3 protein. Among 250,000 to 300,000 distinct CDR3 sequences listed, approximately 10% were seen once. The sequencing used CD4+ T cells sorted from PBMCs, collected 5 days after the yellow fever booster vaccination. The receptors derive from a man aged 18 to 35 who received the YFV17D yellow fever vaccine.

This chain connects TRBV6-5 to TRBJ1-3; 8 positions agree with TRBD1. The CDR3 spans 17 residues. CDR1 is MNHEY and CDR2 is SVGAGI in the germline V gene. Trimming at V came to 0 bases and at J to 3 bases, leaving 7 bases not matched to a gene. The CDR3 sequence is CASSYSDRVLGGNTIYF. The CDR3 bases are TGTGCCAGCAGTTACTCGGACAGGGTTTTAGGTGGAAACACCATATATTTT.

The table lists this clonotype with a few counts. This sequence joins TRBV3-1 and TRBJ2-1; 7 bases fit TRBD2. The V gene end was trimmed by 3 bases and the J gene end by 0 bases; junction bases not matched to a gene: 5. Germline loops: CDR1 LGHDT, CDR2 YNNKEL (reference sequence). This CDR3 is 16 amino acids long. This chain's CDR3 is CASSHRGGSSYNEQFF. The CDR3 region has the DNA TGTGCCAGCAGCCACCGGGGCGGGAGCTCCTACAATGAGCAGTTCTTC.

This clonotype has only a few counts. The CDR3 nucleotides are TGTGCCAGCAGCTTAGTGTCTGGAGCGGGGGGGCCTCATGAGCAGTTCTTC. This translates into CASSLVSGAGGPHEQFF. The rearrangement uses TRBV7-6 and TRBJ2-1, with 10 bases identical to TRBD2. Germline lookup yields CDR1 SGHVS and CDR2 FNYEAQ. Trimming cost V 1 base and J 8 bases; bases outside gene matches: 11. The CDR3 extends over 17 amino acids.

This clonotype showed up just a few times. In DNA, the CDR3 is TGTGCCAGCAGTCCCCGGAGGGGCGGGCACTCCTACGAGCAGTACGTC. This sequence encodes CASSPRRGGHSYEQYV. The chain couples TRBV6-6 to TRBJ2-7; weak D call: TRBD2 (6 bases). CDR3 length: 16 amino acids. CDR1 and CDR2 from the germline V gene are MNHNY and SVGAGI (reference sequence). The V end was cut by 5 bases, the J end by 0 bases, with 17 bases between.

This clonotype was found many times. The chain employs TRBV12-3 or TRBV12-4 and TRBJ2-7; perhaps D is TRBD1 or TRBD2 (5 bases each). The germline V and J ends were trimmed by 6 bases and 2 bases, with 14 bases remaining between them. The CDR3 runs 14 residues. CDR3 DNA: TGTGCCAGCAGCCCCGGGACCGTTACCTACGAGCAGTACTTC. Translating it yields CASSPGTVTYEQYF.

V and J are TRBV20-1 and TRBJ1-2; D is undetermined. In germline, CDR1 is DFQATT, CDR2 SNEGSKA (reference sequence). The CDR3 runs 11 residues. V lost 1 base to trimming and J lost 7 bases, with 7 bases between them. The CDR3 loop is CSARVGFGYTF. For the CDR3, the DNA is TGCAGTGCTAGAGTAGGGTTTGGCTACACCTTC.

The chain is built from TRBV6-5 and TRBJ1-2; D is ambiguous. Germline CDR1 and CDR2: MNHEY and SVGAGI. Trimming removed 5 bases at V and 7 bases at J, with 14 bases between. The length of the CDR3 is 13 residues. CDR3 sequence (DNA): TGTGCCAGCAGTCTCCTGGGATACCGTGGCTACACCTTC. Its protein product is CASSLLGYRGYTF.

The chain combines TRBV7-9 with TRBJ1-3; weak D call: TRBD1 (5 bases). Germline V gene sequence: CDR1 SEHNR, CDR2 FQNEAQ (reference sequence). The ends were cut back, 1 base at V and 8 bases at J, with 6 bases in the middle. The CDR3 has 12 amino acids. This chain's CDR3 is CASSLVGDTIYF. The CDR3 DNA sequence: TGTGCCAGCAGCTTAGTGGGGGACACCATATATTTT.

The V call is TRBV13, the J call TRBJ2-3; 12 bases match TRBD2. Germline V gene lookup returns CDR1 PRHDT and CDR2 FYEKMQ (reference sequence). The length of the CDR3 is 23 residues. Losses at the gene ends were 5 bases for V and 3 bases for J; bases not matched to a gene: 27. CDR3 in DNA: TGTGCCAGCAGCCGTCGGAGTCCGGTTTCGGCCCTTTTCCTAGCGGGGGGGACAGATACGCAGTATTTT. Its protein product is CASSRRSPVSALFLAGGTDTQYF. Supplemented by reference TRBV13 and TRBJ2-3, the full variable domain reads AAGVIQSPRHLIKEKRETATLKCYPIPRHDTVYWYQQGPGQDPQFLISFYEKMQSDKGSIPDRFSAQQFSDYHSELNMSSLELGDSALYFCASSRRSPVSALFLAGGTDTQYFGPGTRLTVL.

This clonotype was picked up a small number of times. V and J are TRBV7-2 and TRBJ1-2, with a weak D call TRBD1 (6 bases). CDR1 and CDR2 (germline): SGHTA, FQGNSA. The CDR3 length is 14 residues. V was shortened by 5 bases and J by 5 bases, with 15 bases between the two germline ends. The CDR3 region has the DNA TGTGCCAGCAGCCCCCCCGGGACAAATTATGGCTACACCTTC. Its protein product is CASSPPGTNYGYTF.

This clonotype was seen repeatedly, ten times or more. The V gene is TRBV7-2, the J gene TRBJ1-2, with 10 bases lining up with TRBD1. The CDR3 totals 14 residues. With V trimmed by 5 bases and J by 6 bases, 6 bases remained unmatched. CDR1 is SGHTA, CDR2 FQGNSA, per germline. CDR3: CASSRGGQGHGYTF. The CDR3, as DNA: TGTGCCAGCAGCAGGGGGGGACAGGGGCATGGCTACACCTTC.

This clonotype was seen only a few times. The rearrangement links TRBV18 to TRBJ2-7, with D possibly TRBD2 on 5 matching bases. Germline V gene lookup returns CDR1 KGHSH and CDR2 LQKENI. The CDR3 runs to 12 residues. Trimming removed 3 bases from V and 5 bases from J, with 8 bases in between. CDR3 sequence: CASSPGVHEQYV. The CDR3 DNA reads as TGTGCCAGCTCACCGGGAGTCCACGAGCAGTACGTC.

This clonotype was picked up a small number of times. The V and J genes are TRBV7-3 and TRBJ2-1; D is tentatively TRBD1 or TRBD2 (6 bases each). The V gene lost 9 bases and the J gene lost 5 bases, with 14 bases spanning the gap. Germline CDR1 SGHTA, CDR2 FQGTGA. This CDR3 region has 13 residues. Written as DNA, the CDR3 is TGTGCCAGTGGGGGGCAGCCGAACAATGAGCAGTTCTTC. It specifies CASGGQPNNEQFF.